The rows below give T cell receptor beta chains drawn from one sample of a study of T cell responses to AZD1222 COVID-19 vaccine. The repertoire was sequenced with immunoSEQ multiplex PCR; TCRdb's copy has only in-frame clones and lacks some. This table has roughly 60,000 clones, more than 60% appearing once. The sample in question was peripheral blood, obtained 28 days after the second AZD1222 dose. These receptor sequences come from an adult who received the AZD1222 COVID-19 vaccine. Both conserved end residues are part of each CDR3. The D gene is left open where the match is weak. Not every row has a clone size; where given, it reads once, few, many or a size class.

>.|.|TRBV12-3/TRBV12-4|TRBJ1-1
CASTLMNTEAFF
TGTGCCAGCACCCTCATGAACACTGAAGCTTTCTTT
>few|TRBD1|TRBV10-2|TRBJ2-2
CASYGDRGINTGELFF
TGCGCCAGCTACGGAGACAGGGGTATCAACACCGGGGAGCTGTTTTTT
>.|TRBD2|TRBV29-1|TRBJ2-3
CSTPGLAGLDTQYF
TGCTCCACCCCGGGACTAGCGGGTTTGGATACGCAGTATTTT
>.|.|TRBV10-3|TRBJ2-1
CAISESGSRQFF
TGTGCCATCAGTGAGTCGGGGTCACGGCAGTTCTTC
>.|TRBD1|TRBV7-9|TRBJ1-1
CASRLGQGGAFF
TGTGCCAGCAGATTGGGACAGGGGGGAGCTTTCTTT
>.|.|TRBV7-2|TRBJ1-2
CASSPGGPGYTF
TGTGCCAGCAGCCCGGGGGGACCTGGCTACACCTTC
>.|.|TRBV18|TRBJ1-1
CASSPGGDTEAFF
TGTGCCAGCTCACCAGGGGGAGACACTGAAGCTTTCTTT
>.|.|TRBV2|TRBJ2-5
CASSNRVEETQYF
TGTGCCAGCAGTAACAGGGTAGAAGAGACCCAGTACTTC
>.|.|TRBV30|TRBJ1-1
CAFQGITPNTEAFF
TGTGCCTTCCAGGGAATCACACCAAACACTGAAGCTTTCTTT
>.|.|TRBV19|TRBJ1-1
CASSTPGGRRTEAFF
TGTGCCAGTAGTACCCCCGGGGGGCGCAGGACTGAAGCTTTCTTT
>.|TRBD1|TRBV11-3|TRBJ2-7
CASSLDSGQASYEQYF
TGTGCCAGCAGCTTAGATTCGGGACAGGCCTCCTACGAGCAGTACTTC
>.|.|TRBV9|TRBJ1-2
CASSPITSSGADYGYTF
TGTGCCAGCAGCCCCATTACGTCGTCCGGGGCGGACTATGGCTACACCTTC
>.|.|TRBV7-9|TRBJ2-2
CASTAGGWKTGELFF
TGTGCCAGCACCGCCGGGGGTTGGAAAACCGGGGAGCTGTTTTTT
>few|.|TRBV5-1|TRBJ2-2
CASSFSPAGTGELFF
TGCGCCAGCAGCTTTAGTCCGGCCGGCACCGGGGAGCTGTTTTTT
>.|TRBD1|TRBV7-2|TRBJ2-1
CASSLYGQGEQFF
TGTGCCAGCAGCTTATATGGACAGGGGGAGCAGTTCTTC
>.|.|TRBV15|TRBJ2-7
CATSSSDSEEQYF
TGTGCCACCAGCAGTTCGGACTCTGAGGAGCAGTACTTC
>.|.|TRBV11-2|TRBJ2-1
CASSLGVGGGAYNEQFF
TGTGCCAGCAGCTTAGGGGTAGGGGGAGGCGCCTACAATGAGCAGTTCTTC
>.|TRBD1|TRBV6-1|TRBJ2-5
CASSESPGQCDF
TGTGCCAGCAGTGAATCACCGGGACAGTGTGACTTC
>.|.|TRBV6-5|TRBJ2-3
CASTRTDTQYF
TGTGCCAGCACCCGCACAGATACGCAGTATTTT
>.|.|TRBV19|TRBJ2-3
CASSIATPDTDTQYF
TGTGCCAGTAGTATAGCGACTCCAGACACAGATACGCAGTATTTT
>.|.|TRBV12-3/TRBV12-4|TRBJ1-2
CASSLAANGYTF
TGTGCCAGCAGTTTAGCGGCAAACGGCTACACCTTC
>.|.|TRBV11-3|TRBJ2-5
CASSLEGRRKETQYF
TGTGCCAGCAGCTTAGAAGGCAGACGAAAAGAGACCCAGTACTTC
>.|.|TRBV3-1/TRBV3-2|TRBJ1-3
CASSQTGGDLGGNTIYF
TGTGCCAGCAGCCAAACGGGAGGGGATCTAGGGGGAAACACCATATATTTT
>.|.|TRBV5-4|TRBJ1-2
CASSLGQENYGYTF
TGTGCCAGCAGCTTGGGACAGGAAAACTATGGCTACACCTTC
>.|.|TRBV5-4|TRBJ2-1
CASSFMGGSYNEQFF
TGTGCCAGCAGCTTTATGGGCGGCTCCTACAATGAGCAGTTCTTC
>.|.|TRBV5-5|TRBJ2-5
CASSLLFWSQETQYF
TGTGCCAGCAGCTTGCTGTTTTGGAGCCAAGAGACCCAGTACTTC
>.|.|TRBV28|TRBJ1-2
CASTANYGYTF
TGTGCCAGCACTGCTAACTATGGCTACACCTTC
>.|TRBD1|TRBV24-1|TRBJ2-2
CATSDSGQGSTGELFF
TGTGCCACCAGTGATTCGGGACAGGGATCAACCGGGGAGCTGTTTTTT
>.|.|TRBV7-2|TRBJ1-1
CASSLGDLEAFF
TGTGCCAGCAGCTTAGGGGATTTAGAGGCTTTCTTT
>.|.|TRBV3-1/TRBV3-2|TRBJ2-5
CASSQGQQETQYF
TGTGCCAGCAGCCAAGGACAGCAAGAGACCCAGTACTTC
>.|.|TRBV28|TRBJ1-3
CASSLSNRYSGNTIYF
TGTGCCAGCAGTTTATCCAACCGATACTCTGGAAACACCATATATTTT
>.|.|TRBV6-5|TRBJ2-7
CASSLGRSYEQYF
TGTGCCAGCAGTTTGGGACGGTCCTACGAGCAGTACTTC
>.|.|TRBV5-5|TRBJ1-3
CASSTGAGLFSGNTIYF
TGTGCCAGCAGCACTGGGGCAGGACTCTTCTCTGGAAACACCATATATTTT
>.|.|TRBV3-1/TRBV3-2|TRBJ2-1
CASSPQVYSYNEQFF
TGTGCCAGCAGCCCTCAAGTGTACTCCTACAATGAGCAGTTCTTC
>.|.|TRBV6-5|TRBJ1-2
CASRTLTGGYTF
TGTGCCAGCAGAACGCTGACGGGGGGCTACACCTTC
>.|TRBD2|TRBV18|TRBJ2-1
CASSPSGTSGVVEQFF
TGTGCCAGCTCACCATCCGGGACTAGCGGGGTTGTTGAGCAGTTCTTC
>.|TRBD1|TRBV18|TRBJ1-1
CASSPGQGLRLAFF
TGTGCCAGCTCACCCGGACAGGGCCTTCGGTTGGCTTTCTTT
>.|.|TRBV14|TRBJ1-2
CASSQRRADGYTF
TGTGCCAGCAGCCAAAGGAGGGCTGATGGCTACACCTTC
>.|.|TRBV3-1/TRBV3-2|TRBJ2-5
CASSKRAVTQETQYF
TGTGCCAGCAGCAAAAGAGCAGTGACCCAAGAGACCCAGTACTTC
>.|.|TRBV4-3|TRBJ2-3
CASSQEGASGTDTQYF
TGCGCCAGCAGCCAAGAGGGGGCTAGCGGCACAGATACGCAGTATTTT
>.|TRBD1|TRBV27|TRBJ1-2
CASSRDRANYGYTF
TGTGCCAGCAGCCGAGACAGGGCTAACTATGGCTACACCTTC
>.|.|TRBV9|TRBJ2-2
CASSVSDWRNTGELFF
TGTGCCAGCAGCGTATCAGACTGGAGGAACACCGGGGAGCTGTTTTTT